This entry concerns a single TCR beta chain. Its cognate antigen is unknown. V was pared by 8 bases and J by 6 bases, with 17 bases between. The CDR3 sequence is 14 residues long. Germline CDR1 MNHNS, CDR2 SASEGT. Sequencing was at survey level. Profiling relied on immunoSEQ multiplex PCR, and the TCRdb table lists in-frame clones only, not all of them. The profile covers approximately 46,000 clones, with roughly 80% appearing a single time and roughly 0.37% taken by the ten largest. The sample originates from a study of fetal regulatory T cell absence and autoimmunity. Turning to the study itself: IPEX patients had exocrine pancreas autoimmunity without clinical diabetes. Whole-study results and caveats: The oligoclonal enrichment was interpreted as supporting antigen-driven pancreatic autoimmunity before birth in IPEX syndrome.

The sample comprised cord blood. This chain links TRBV6-1 with TRBJ1-5; no clear D gene. This sequence was found in a newborn boy with IPEX syndrome. The CDR3 loop reads CASDVGYSTQPQHF. Written as DNA, the CDR3 is TGTGCCAGCGACGTCGGGTACTCGACTCAGCCCCAGCATTTT.